Reported below is one T cell receptor beta chain. The record originates from a study of blood T cell repertoires in COVID-19. Original methodology: Scientists estimated how many nucleated cells there were by amplifying reference gene primers. Assay used: immunoSEQ multiplex PCR; TCRdb lists only in-frame clones, some missing. That table supplies the V and J calls and clone size; D and trimming were determined from the DNA. The sample has 150,000 to 250,000 clones; 85% to 95% are singletons. The CDR3 runs 12 residues. Germline assignment: CDR1 GTSNPN and CDR2 SVGIG (reference sequence). V dropped 5 bases and J dropped 8 bases, with 15 bases sitting between them.

The V and J genes are TRBV30 and TRBJ1-2; TRBD1 is a possible D gene (6 bases). The TCR was taken from a man younger than 45 with COVID-19, enrolled during active disease. Sequenced material: peripheral blood. The CDR3 DNA is TGTGCCTGGGTGACAGGCGGCCTGGGCTACACCTTC. Translating gives CAWVTGGLGYTF.